Below are 22 T cell receptor beta chains sequenced from a single sample in a study of shared clonotypes between healthy human individuals. Data came from immunoSEQ multiplex PCR; TCRdb stores just in-frame clones and leaves some out. The sample has about 700,000 clones, about 74% seen once. Sequencing input: memory CD4+ T cells sorted from blood. The sample's subset: CD45RA-negative fraction. The receptors shown here come from a woman younger than 45 in good health.

V usage is TRBV29-1 and J usage is TRBJ2-7; 7 bases fit TRBD2. V trimming: 5 bases; J trimming: 6 bases; junction bases outside the gene matches: 7. Germline V gene lookup returns CDR1 SQVTM and CDR2 ANQGSEA. The CDR3 runs to 12 residues. In DNA form, the CDR3 reads TGCAGCGTTCCCGGGACTACGGCCGAGCAGTACTTC. Protein product: CSVPGTTAEQYF.

The chain joins TRBV2 to TRBJ1-5, with unresolved D. The CDR3 is made up of 13 amino acids. The V gene's germline CDR1 is SNHLY and CDR2 FYNNEI. Trimming took 3 bases from V and 7 from J, leaving 10 bases between them. CDR3 nucleotides: TGTGCCAGCAGTGATTTGGTCTCCCAGCCCCAGCATTTT. Translating it yields CASSDLVSQPQHF.

The V gene is TRBV6-6, the J gene TRBJ1-3; D is ambiguous. This CDR3 is 16 amino acids long. CDR1 and CDR2 (germline): MNHNY, SVGAGI (reference sequence). V was cut by 6 bases and J by 2 bases, with 17 bases left in between. In DNA form, the CDR3 reads TGTGCCAGCAGCAGACTTAGGGAGGTCCCTGGAAACACCATATATTTT. Translation: CASSRLREVPGNTIYF.

The chain joins TRBV11-2 to TRBJ2-7; perhaps TRBD2 as D (5 bases). Looked up from germline, CDR1 is SGHAT and CDR2 is FQNNGV. This CDR3 is 16 amino acids long. Between the trimmed V and J ends, which lost 5 bases and 6 bases, there was a span of 23 bases. In nucleotides, the CDR3 is TGTGCCAGCAGCCGCGGTCCGACTATATTGCGCGCCGAGCAGTACTTC. Amino acid sequence: CASSRGPTILRAEQYF.

CDR3 nucleotide sequence: TGTGCCAGCAGCCAGTGGACAGCGCAAGAGACCCAGTACTTC. Translated, it gives CASSQWTAQETQYF. The V and J genes are TRBV5-4 and TRBJ2-5, with D maybe TRBD1 (6 bases). V shed 4 bases and J shed 2 bases, with 12 bases lying between them. This CDR3 has 14 residues. Germline V gene sequence: CDR1 SGHNT, CDR2 YYREEE (reference sequence).

The sample holds many counts of this clone. V gene TRBV5-1 combines with J gene TRBJ1-1; TRBD1 is a possible D gene (5 bases). Trimming left V 9 bases short and J 4 bases short, with 22 bases between. CDR1 is SGHRS and CDR2 is YFSETQ in the germline V gene. The CDR3 contains 15 residues. The CDR3 sequence: CATTPGTVSSTEAFF. The CDR3 DNA follows: TGCGCCACCACACCTGGGACTGTCTCGTCCACTGAAGCTTTCTTT.

This chain joins TRBV5-6 and TRBJ1-5; 9 nucleotides align to TRBD1. Per germline, CDR1 SGHDT and CDR2 YYEEEE. This CDR3 is built from 15 residues. V shed 4 bases, J shed 5 bases, and the junction held 7 bases outside the gene matches. CDR3 nucleotide sequence: TGTGCCAGCAGCATACAGGGGGCGAAATATCAGCCCCAGCATTTT. This sequence encodes CASSIQGAKYQPQHF.

V and J are TRBV7-8 and TRBJ2-5; D is undetermined. Trimming pared 5 bases from V and 4 bases from J, leaving 14 bases between. This CDR3 is 14 amino acids long. Germline assignment: CDR1 SGHVS and CDR2 FQNEAQ. Here the CDR3 reads CASSQPPAGETQYF. The CDR3 nucleotides read TGTGCCAGCAGCCAACCCCCGGCCGGAGAGACCCAGTACTTC.

The rearrangement uses TRBV20-1 and TRBJ2-1; D gene uncertain. This CDR3 contains 11 residues. With 7 bases removed from V and 4 bases from J, the gap between germline ends came to 8 bases. The germline V gene has CDR1 DFQATT and CDR2 SNEGSKA (reference sequence). This chain's CDR3 is CSGKRYNEQFF. The CDR3 DNA sequence: TGCAGTGGAAAACGGTACAATGAGCAGTTCTTC.

The gene calls are TRBV28 and TRBJ2-4; the D gene is possibly TRBD1 (5 bases). Per germline, CDR1 MDHEN and CDR2 SYDVKM. This CDR3 comprises 13 residues. The V and J ends lost 7 bases and 8 bases respectively, with 15 bases between them. The CDR3 sequence is CASNSPPRDIQYF. The CDR3 DNA follows: TGTGCCAGCAACTCCCCCCCCAGGGACATTCAGTACTTC.

This sequence joins TRBV4-1 and TRBJ2-3; TRBD2 matches at 9 bases. V lost 1 base, J lost 7 bases, and 9 bases stayed unmatched. CDR1 and CDR2 (germline): MGHRA, YSYEKL. This CDR3 has 16 amino acids. The CDR3 here is CASSQGVAGGWNTQYF. The CDR3 coding sequence is TGCGCCAGCAGCCAAGGTGTGGCGGGAGGGTGGAATACGCAGTATTTT.

The gene calls are TRBV25-1 and TRBJ2-7; TRBD1 or TRBD2 may be the D gene (5 bases each). CDR3 length: 14 amino acids. The germline V gene encodes CDR1 MGHDK and CDR2 SYGVNS. Trimming took 7 bases from V and 2 from J, leaving 15 bases between them. CDR3: CASTPGSGAYEQYF. The CDR3 bases are TGTGCCAGCACTCCAGGGAGTGGGGCCTACGAGCAGTACTTC.

In its sample, this clone was seen many times. The rearrangement links TRBV7-3 to TRBJ2-3; no definite D call. Trimming took 5 bases from V and 1 from J, leaving 7 bases between them. The CDR3 covers 13 residues. Germline lookup yields CDR1 SGHTA and CDR2 FQGTGA. CDR3: CASSKPGTDTQYF. The CDR3 DNA reads as TGTGCCAGCAGCAAACCCGGCACAGATACGCAGTATTTT.

The gene calls are TRBV25-1 and TRBJ2-1, with TRBD2 matching 13 bases. The CDR3 has 18 residues. V was clipped by 3 bases and J by 5 bases; unmatched bases: 10. The germline gives CDR1 MGHDK, CDR2 SYGVNS. CDR3 nucleotide sequence: TGTGCCAGCAGTGAGAGCTCCGGGACTAGCGGGACCGACAATGAGCAGTTCTTC. This translates into CASSESSGTSGTDNEQFF.

The chain has TRBV5-4 and TRBJ2-5; a weak D match, TRBD1 (6 bases). The V end was cut by 3 bases, the J end by 0 bases, with 15 bases between. This CDR3 region has 16 residues. Germline V gene lookup returns CDR1 SGHNT and CDR2 YYREEE (reference sequence). In DNA, the CDR3 is TGTGCCAGCAGCTCTGCCGGACAGCGAAACCAAGAGACCCAGTACTTC. Translating it yields CASSSAGQRNQETQYF.

This clone was counted between two and nine times. The J gene is TRBJ2-7, the V gene TRBV7-6, with 7 positions matching TRBD2. This CDR3 has 12 residues. Germline V gene sequence: CDR1 SGHVS, CDR2 FNYEAQ. After removal of 8 bases from V and 6 bases from J, the junction contained 7 bases not matched to a gene. The CDR3 loop reads CASGPREGEQYF. The CDR3 DNA reads TGTGCCAGCGGCCCGAGGGAGGGCGAGCAGTACTTC.

This chain joins TRBV14 and TRBJ2-3; 8 bases are a match to TRBD2. CDR3 length: 21 residues. Germline V gives CDR1 SGHDN, CDR2 FVKESK. J lost 2 bases, V lost 1 base, and 20 bases had no gene match. The CDR3 reads CASSQAGRGTTAPILTDTQYF. DNA for the CDR3: TGTGCCAGCAGCCAAGCCGGGAGGGGGACAACTGCCCCTATCCTCACAGATACGCAGTATTTT.

The chain employs TRBV6-5 and TRBJ2-3; the D gene is possibly TRBD2 (6 bases). The V end was cut by 6 bases, the J end by 4 bases, with 17 bases between. CDR3 length: 15 residues. The germline V gene has CDR1 MNHEY and CDR2 SVGAGI. The CDR3 sequence: CASSPSAGWADTQYF. The CDR3, as DNA: TGTGCCAGCAGCCCCTCGGCGGGATGGGCAGATACGCAGTATTTT.

The genes are TRBV6-1 and TRBJ2-4; D is tentatively TRBD1 or TRBD2 (5 bases each). V was shortened by 4 bases and J by 0 bases, with 10 bases between the two germline ends. Germline V gene data show CDR1 as MNHNS and CDR2 as SASEGT. The CDR3 runs 15 residues. CDR3 region: CASSAGGLAKNIQYF. CDR3 sequence (DNA): TGTGCCAGCAGTGCTGGGGGTTTAGCCAAAAACATTCAGTACTTC.

The chain couples TRBV28 to TRBJ1-1; D perhaps matches TRBD1 (5 bases). Trimming left V 8 bases short and J 4 bases short, with 26 bases between. This CDR3 is built from 17 residues. The germline gives CDR1 MDHEN, CDR2 SYDVKM. The CDR3, as DNA: TGTGCCAGCCGACCTAACGGGGCGTCCCTGGGGAGCACTGAAGCTTTCTTT. Translated: CASRPNGASLGSTEAFF.

The chain has TRBV5-4 and TRBJ2-3; D perhaps matches TRBD2 (5 bases). The CDR3 length is 14 residues. V lost 3 bases and J 9 bases, leaving 17 bases between the germline ends. Germline loops: CDR1 SGHNT, CDR2 YYREEE (reference sequence). The CDR3 DNA reads as TGTGCCAGCAGCTCCCGAACCAGCGGTTACACGCAGTATTTT. This encodes CASSSRTSGYTQYF. Variable domain in full (rest from reference TRBV5-4 and TRBJ2-3): ETGVTQSPTHLIKTRGQQVTLRCSSQSGHNTVSWYQQALGQGPQFIFQYYREEENGRGNFPPRFSGLQFPNYSSELNVNALELDDSALYLCASSSRTSGYTQYFGPGTRLTVL.

V is TRBV21-1 and J is TRBJ2-1. TRBV21-1 is described as a pseudogene. The CDR3 runs 12 residues. The CDR3 spells CASSKQGNEQFF. The CDR3 bases are TGTGCCAGCAGCAAACAAGGCAATGAGCAGTTCTTC.